This TCR beta chain is drawn from a study of identical twins. Whole-study findings and limits: Alpha sequences out of frame and shared by twins had excess low generation probability. The study drew conclusions from cross-sectional statistical analysis, not from following the same donors.

CDR3 length equals 16 residues. Trimming took 5 bases from V and 0 from J, leaving 16 bases between them. The germline gives CDR1 GTSNPN, CDR2 SVGIG (reference sequence). Remarks on this clonotype: What it recognizes is unknown.

A universal primer site came from template switching; cDNA carried unique molecular identifiers. Each CDR3 protein gets one entry after TCRdb re-called the 5' RACE reads with MiXCR. The sample contains roughly 150 distinct CDR3 sequences, around 67% of which appear only once. The sample taken for sequencing was CD4+ T cells sorted from blood. This sequence originates from a woman aged 18 to 35 in good health. This table probably holds off-target reads from a library built for another chain. The chain employs TRBV30 and TRBJ2-2; possible D gene TRBD1, 5 bases. DNA for the CDR3: TGTGCCTGGGGGGCAGAGGCGGTTTCGAACACCGGGGAGCTGTTTTTT. Translation: CAWGAEAVSNTGELFF.